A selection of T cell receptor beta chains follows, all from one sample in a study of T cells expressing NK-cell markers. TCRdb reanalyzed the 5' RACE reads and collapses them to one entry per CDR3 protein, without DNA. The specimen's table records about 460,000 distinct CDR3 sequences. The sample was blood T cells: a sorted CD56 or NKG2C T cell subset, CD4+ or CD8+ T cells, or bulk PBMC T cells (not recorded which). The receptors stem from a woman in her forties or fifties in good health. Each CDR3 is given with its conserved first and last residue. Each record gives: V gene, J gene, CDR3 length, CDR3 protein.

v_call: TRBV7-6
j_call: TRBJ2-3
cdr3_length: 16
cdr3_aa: CASSPGGLYSRDTQYF

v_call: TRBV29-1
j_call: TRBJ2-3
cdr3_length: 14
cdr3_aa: CSVDGGLRTDTQYF

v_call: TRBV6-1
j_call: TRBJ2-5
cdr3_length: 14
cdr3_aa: CASSESGIRETQYF

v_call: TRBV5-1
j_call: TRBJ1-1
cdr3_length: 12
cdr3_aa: CASSRDGAEAFF

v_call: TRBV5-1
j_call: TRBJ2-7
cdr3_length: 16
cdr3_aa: CASSRSEGLAAHEQYF

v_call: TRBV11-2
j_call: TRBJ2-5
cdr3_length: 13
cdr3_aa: CASSLERGGGQYF

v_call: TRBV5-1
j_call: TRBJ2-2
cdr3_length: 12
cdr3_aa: CASSPRSGELFF

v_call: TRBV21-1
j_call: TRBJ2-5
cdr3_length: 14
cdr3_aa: CASPETRGMETQYF

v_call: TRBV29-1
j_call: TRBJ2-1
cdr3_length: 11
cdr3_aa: CSSRVGEGQFF

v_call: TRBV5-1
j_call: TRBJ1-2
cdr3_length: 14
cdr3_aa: CASSPGLPLQGYTF

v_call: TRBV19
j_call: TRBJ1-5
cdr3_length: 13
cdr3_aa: CASSIGINQPQHF

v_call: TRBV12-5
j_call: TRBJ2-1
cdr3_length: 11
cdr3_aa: CASGFAGEQFF

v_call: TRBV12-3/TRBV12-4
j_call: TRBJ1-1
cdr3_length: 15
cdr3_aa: CASSSRRREGPEAFF

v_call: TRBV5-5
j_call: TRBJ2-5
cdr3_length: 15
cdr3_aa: CASEDSGREKETQYF

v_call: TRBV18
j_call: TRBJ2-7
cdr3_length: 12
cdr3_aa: CASSPRQNEQYF